Following are 5 T cell receptor beta chains from one sample sequenced in a study of control samples from healthy donors and cancer patients. TCRdb keeps only in-frame clones here, not all; method: immunoSEQ multiplex PCR. The sample carries approximately 90,000 clones, 85% recorded once. The sequenced sample was blood. Receptor source: a man aged 25 to 45 in good health.

V is TRBV11-2 and J is TRBJ1-3, with D tentatively TRBD1 (5 bases). Germline V gene data show CDR1 as SGHAT and CDR2 as FQNNGV. The V end was cut by 3 bases, the J end by 1 base, with 10 bases between. CDR3 length equals 15 residues. The CDR3 DNA reads TGTGCCAGCAGCTTCACAGGCAGATCTGGAAACACCATATATTTT. Translation gives CASSFTGRSGNTIYF.

The V gene is TRBV7-9, the J gene TRBJ1-1; D gene unclear. The CDR3 totals 12 residues. Germline assignment: CDR1 SEHNR and CDR2 FQNEAQ (reference sequence). V lost 0 bases, J lost 7 bases, and 6 bases lay in between. This chain's CDR3 is CASSLARREAFF. CDR3 nucleotides: TGTGCCAGCAGCTTAGCCCGGCGTGAAGCTTTCTTT.

This chain connects TRBV2 to TRBJ1-2, with D possibly TRBD1 on 6 matching bases. Germline V gene sequence: CDR1 SNHLY, CDR2 FYNNEI. V lost 7 bases and J lost 8, with 17 bases in between. The CDR3 length is 13 residues. CDR3 DNA: TGTGCCAGCACCCAAGACAGGTGGTACGGCTACACCTTC. Amino acids: CASTQDRWYGYTF.

This chain joins TRBV12-5 and TRBJ1-2; perhaps TRBD1 as D (6 bases). CDR3 length: 14 residues. Germline lookup yields CDR1 LGHNT and CDR2 FRNRAP. Trimming took off 1 base at V and 4 bases at J, with 10 bases between the two ends. CDR3 in DNA: TGTGCTAGTGGTTTGGCGGGACATCCCTATGGCTACACCTTC. Amino acids: CASGLAGHPYGYTF.

The CDR3 DNA is TGTGCCAGTAGCCCGACAGGCGGTGTTGAAAAACTGTTTTTT. It encodes CASSPTGGVEKLFF. V is TRBV19 and J is TRBJ1-4, with a weak D call TRBD1 (6 bases). Germline values: CDR1 LNHDA, CDR2 SQIVND (reference sequence). The CDR3 sequence is 14 residues long. Trimming cost V 6 bases and J 7 bases, with 15 bases left between them.